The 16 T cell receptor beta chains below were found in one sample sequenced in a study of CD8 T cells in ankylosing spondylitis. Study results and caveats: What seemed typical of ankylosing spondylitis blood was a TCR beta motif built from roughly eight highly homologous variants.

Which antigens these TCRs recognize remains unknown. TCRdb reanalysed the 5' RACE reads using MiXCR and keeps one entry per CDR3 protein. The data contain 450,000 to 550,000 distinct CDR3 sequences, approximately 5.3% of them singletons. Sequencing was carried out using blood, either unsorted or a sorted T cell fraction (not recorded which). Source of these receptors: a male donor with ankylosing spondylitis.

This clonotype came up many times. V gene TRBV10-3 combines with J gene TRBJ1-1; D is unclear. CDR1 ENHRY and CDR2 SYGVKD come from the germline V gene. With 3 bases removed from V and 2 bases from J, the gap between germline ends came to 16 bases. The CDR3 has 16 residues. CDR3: CAISDLKRDYNTEAFF. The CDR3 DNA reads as TGTGCCATCAGTGATTTGAAAAGGGATTATAACACTGAAGCTTTCTTT.

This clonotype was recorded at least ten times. For the CDR3, the DNA is TGTGCCAGCTCACCACCATCCCAACAAGACGAGCAGTTCTTC. The encoded protein is CASSPPSQQDEQFF. The chain carries TRBV18 and TRBJ2-1; D remains ambiguous. This CDR3 comprises 14 residues. Trimming took off 0 bases at V and 10 bases at J, with 13 bases between the two ends. Germline-derived CDR1 and CDR2 are KGHSH and LQKENI.

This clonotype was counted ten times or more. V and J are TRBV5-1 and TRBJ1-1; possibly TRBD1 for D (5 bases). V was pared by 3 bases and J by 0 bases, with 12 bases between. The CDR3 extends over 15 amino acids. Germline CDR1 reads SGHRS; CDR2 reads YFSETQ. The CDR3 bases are TGCGCCAGCAGCTCGGGGGACCTCGTGAACACTGAAGCTTTCTTT. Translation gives CASSSGDLVNTEAFF.

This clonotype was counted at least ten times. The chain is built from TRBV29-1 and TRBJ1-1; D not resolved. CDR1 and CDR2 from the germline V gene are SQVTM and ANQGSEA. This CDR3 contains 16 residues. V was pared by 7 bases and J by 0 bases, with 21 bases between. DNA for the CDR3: TGCAGCGCTTCCCCTTCACTACTGGGCATGAACACTGAAGCTTTCTTT. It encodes CSASPSLLGMNTEAFF. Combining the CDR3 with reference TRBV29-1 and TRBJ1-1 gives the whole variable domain SAVISQKPSRDICQRGTSLTIQCQVDSQVTMMFWYRQQPGQSLTLIATANQGSEATYESGFVIDKFPISRPNLTFSTLTVSNMSPEDSSIYLCSASPSLLGMNTEAFFGQGTRLTVV.

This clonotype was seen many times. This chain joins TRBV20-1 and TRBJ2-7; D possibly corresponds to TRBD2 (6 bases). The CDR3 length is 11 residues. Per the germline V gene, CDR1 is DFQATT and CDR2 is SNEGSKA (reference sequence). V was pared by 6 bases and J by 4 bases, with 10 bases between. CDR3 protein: CSARRGYEQYF. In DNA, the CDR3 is TGCAGTGCCCGTCGGGGGTACGAGCAGTACTTC.

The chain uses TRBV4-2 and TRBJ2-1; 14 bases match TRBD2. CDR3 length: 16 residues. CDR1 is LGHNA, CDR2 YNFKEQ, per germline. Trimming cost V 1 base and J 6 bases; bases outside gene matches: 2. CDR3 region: CASSQGTSGRINEQFF. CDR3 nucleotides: TGTGCCAGCAGCCAAGGGACTAGCGGGAGGATCAATGAGCAGTTCTTC.

Here the CDR3 DNA reads TGTGCCAGCAGTTTTCCCCACGCGGGTAGCTACGAGCAGTACTTC. Its protein product is CASSFPHAGSYEQYF. This chain joins TRBV6-2 or TRBV6-3 and TRBJ2-7; maybe TRBD2 (5 bases). The CDR3 has 15 amino acids. V dropped 4 bases and J dropped 3 bases, with 16 bases sitting between them. The germline V gene has CDR1 MNHEY and CDR2 SVGEGT.

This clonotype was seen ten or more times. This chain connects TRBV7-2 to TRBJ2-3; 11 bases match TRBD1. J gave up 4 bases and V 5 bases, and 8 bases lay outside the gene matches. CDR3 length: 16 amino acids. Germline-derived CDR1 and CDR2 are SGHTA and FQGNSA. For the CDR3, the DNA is TGTGCCAGCAGCGAAATCGGACAGGGGGCTGCAGATACGCAGTATTTT. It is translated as CASSEIGQGAADTQYF. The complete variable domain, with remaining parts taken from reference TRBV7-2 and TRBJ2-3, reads GAGVSQSPSNKVTEKGKDVELRCDPISGHTALYWYRQSLGQGLEFLIYFQGNSAPDKSGLPSDRFSAERTGGSVSTLTIQRTQQEDSAVYLCASSEIGQGAADTQYFGPGTRLTVL.

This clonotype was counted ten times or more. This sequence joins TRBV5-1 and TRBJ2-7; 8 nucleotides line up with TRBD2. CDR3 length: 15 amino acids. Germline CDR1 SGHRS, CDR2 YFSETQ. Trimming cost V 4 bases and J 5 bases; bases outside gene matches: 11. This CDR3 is CASSHNAAGGDEQYF. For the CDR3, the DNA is TGCGCCAGCAGCCACAACGCCGCCGGGGGGGACGAGCAGTACTTC. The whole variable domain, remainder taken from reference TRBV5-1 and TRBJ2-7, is KAGVTQTPRYLIKTRGQQVTLSCSPISGHRSVSWYQQTPGQGLQFLFEYFSETQRNKGNFPGRFSGRQFSNSRSEMNVSTLELGDSALYLCASSHNAAGGDEQYFGPGTRLTVT.

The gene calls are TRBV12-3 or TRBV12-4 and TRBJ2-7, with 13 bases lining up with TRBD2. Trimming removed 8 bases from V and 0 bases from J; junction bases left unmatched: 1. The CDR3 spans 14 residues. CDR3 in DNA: TGTGCCAGCGGGACTAGCGGGATCTCCTACGAGCAGTACTTC. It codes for CASGTSGISYEQYF.

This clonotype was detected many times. The CDR3 sequence is CSVVPSGRARTDTQYF. CDR3 nucleotide sequence: TGCAGCGTTGTCCCTAGCGGGAGGGCGAGGACAGATACGCAGTATTTT. This chain uses TRBV29-1 with TRBJ2-3; 12 bases align to TRBD2. From germline, CDR1 is SQVTM and CDR2 ANQGSEA. After removal of 4 bases from V and 3 bases from J, the junction contained 8 bases not matched to a gene. This CDR3 region has 16 residues.

CDR3 region: CASSVGDPDTQYF. The CDR3 region has the DNA TGTGCCAGCAGCGTCGGGGACCCAGATACGCAGTATTTT. This sequence joins TRBV9 and TRBJ2-3; the D gene could be TRBD1 or TRBD2 (5 bases each). The CDR3 extends over 13 amino acids. Per germline, CDR1 SGDLS and CDR2 YYNGEE. Trimming removed 2 bases from V and 4 bases from J, with 8 bases in between.

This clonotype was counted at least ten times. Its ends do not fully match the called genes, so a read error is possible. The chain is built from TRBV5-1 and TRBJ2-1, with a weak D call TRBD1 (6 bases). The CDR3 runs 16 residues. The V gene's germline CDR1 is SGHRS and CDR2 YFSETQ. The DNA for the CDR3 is TGCGCCAGCAGCCCAATACAGGGAAGGGTCTACGATGAGCAGTTCTTC. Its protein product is CASSPIQGRVYDEQFF.

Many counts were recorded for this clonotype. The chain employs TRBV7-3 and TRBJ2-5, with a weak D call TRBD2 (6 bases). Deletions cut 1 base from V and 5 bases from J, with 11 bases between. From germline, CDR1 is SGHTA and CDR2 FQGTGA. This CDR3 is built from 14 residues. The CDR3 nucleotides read TGTGCCAGCAGCTTAAACCCGGGGGAGGAGACCCAGTACTTC. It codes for CASSLNPGEETQYF.

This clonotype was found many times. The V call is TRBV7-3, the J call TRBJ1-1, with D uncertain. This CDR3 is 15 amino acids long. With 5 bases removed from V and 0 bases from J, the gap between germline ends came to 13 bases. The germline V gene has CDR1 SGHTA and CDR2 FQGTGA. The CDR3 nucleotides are TGTGCCAGCAGCACAAGGACGAGTATGAACACTGAAGCTTTCTTT. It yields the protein CASSTRTSMNTEAFF.

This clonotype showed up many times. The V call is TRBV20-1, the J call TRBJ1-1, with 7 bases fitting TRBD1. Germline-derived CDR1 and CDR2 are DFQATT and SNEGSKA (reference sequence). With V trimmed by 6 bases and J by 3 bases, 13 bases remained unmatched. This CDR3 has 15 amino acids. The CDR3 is CSAGGEGARDTEAFF. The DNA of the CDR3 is TGCAGTGCGGGGGGGGAGGGGGCGAGAGACACTGAAGCTTTCTTT.